This TCR beta chain was obtained from a study of regulatory T cells in long-lasting Graves disease. This clonotype was detected many times. CDR1 is LGHDT, CDR2 YNNKEL, per germline (reference sequence). The V end lost 3 bases, the J end lost 7 bases, and 5 bases lay between the germline ends. This CDR3 spans 11 amino acids. In building TCR beta libraries, iRepertoire HTBI primers were used together with Arm-PCR of CDR3 regions. TCRdb re-called the multiplex PCR reads with MiXCR, one entry per CDR3 protein. The table has about 540,000 distinct CDR3 sequences, around an eighth seen once; the top ten hold 8% to 10%. The time point is: newly diagnosed GD, antithyroid drugs for less than 3 months. Construction of the TCR library relied on RNA isolated from PBMCs. Graves' disease diagnosis relied on American Thyroid Association guidelines. This same sample was also taken into another study, of T cells in Graves' hyperthyroidism and ophthalmopathy.

The genes are TRBV3-1 and TRBJ2-3; no firm D call. The receptor was derived from a man aged 25-45 years with Graves disease. This specimen was peripheral blood mononuclear cells (PBMCs), taken at new diagnosis, from a patient treated with antithyroid drugs. The CDR3 loop reads CASSQDHTQYF. The CDR3 DNA reads as TGTGCCAGCAGCCAGGACCATACGCAGTATTTT.